This entry lists 5 T cell receptor beta chains sequenced from one sample in a study of T cells in Graves' hyperthyroidism and ophthalmopathy (dated by TCRdb to between 2018 and 2021). Receptor amplification or capture employed multiplex PCR. The listed sequencing device is Illumina HiSeq 2000. The TCR beta CDR3 regions were amplified from the RNA transcripts. For the first round of RT-PCR on the TCR CDR3, the HTBI primer set was used together with the Qiagen OneStep RT-PCR kit. TCRdb redid the processing of the public reads, applying fastp at Q25 and MiXCR, and retained in-frame beta chains. CDR3 protein sequences are deduplicated, and each keeps its most common genes and DNA. A total of nearly 750,000 distinct CDR3 sequences appear in this sample, under 45% of them only once. The ten largest clonotypes hold roughly 31% of the sample. The sample comprised blood. These receptors all come from a middle-aged woman with Graves' hyperthyroidism.

V and J are TRBV19 and TRBJ2-1; TRBD2 agrees at 7 bases. CDR1 and CDR2 from the germline V gene are LNHDA and SQIVND (reference sequence). CDR3 length: 20 amino acids. J gave up 0 bases and V 0 bases, and 14 bases lay outside the gene matches. This chain's CDR3 is CASSIEGVLGRGDSYNEQFF. In nucleotides, the CDR3 is TGTGCCAGTAGTATAGAGGGGGTCTTGGGGAGGGGCGACTCCTACAATGAGCAGTTCTTC.

V usage is TRBV6-1 and J usage is TRBJ1-5, with D perhaps matching TRBD1 (5 bases). The CDR3 has 12 residues. Trimming removed 7 bases from V and 10 bases from J, with 14 bases in between. Germline V gene data show CDR1 as MNHNS and CDR2 as SASEGT. The CDR3 reads CASIGAGSPQHF. The CDR3 coding sequence is TGTGCCAGCATCGGGGCGGGTAGCCCCCAGCATTTT.

The chain is built from TRBV6-5 and TRBJ2-7; possibly TRBD1 or TRBD2 for D (5 bases each). The ends were cut back, 3 bases at V and 5 bases at J, with 17 bases in the middle. This CDR3 is built from 15 residues. CDR1 and CDR2 (germline): MNHEY, SVGAGI. CDR3 residues: CASSYEGRKTHEQYF. DNA of the CDR3: TGTGCCAGCAGTTATGAGGGACGAAAGACCCACGAGCAGTACTTC.

The chain combines TRBV5-6 with TRBJ2-7, with TRBD1 identical over 9 bases. The CDR3 spans 16 residues. Germline CDR1 is SGHDT and CDR2 is YYEEEE. Losses at the gene ends were 0 bases for V and 3 bases for J; bases not matched to a gene: 7. The CDR3 nucleotides are TGTGCCAGCAGCTTGGCAGTTGGGACAGGGATCTACGAGCAGTACTTC. Protein: CASSLAVGTGIYEQYF. The full variable domain, with the rest looked up from reference TRBV5-6 and TRBJ2-7, is DAGVTQSPTHLIKTRGQQVTLRCSPKSGHDTVSWYQQALGQGPQFIFQYYEEEERQRGNFPDRFSGHQFPNYSSELNVNALLLGDSALYLCASSLAVGTGIYEQYFGPGTRLTVT.

Only a few counts were recorded for this clonotype. The chain is built from TRBV7-2 and TRBJ1-1; no firm D call. CDR3 size: 14 residues. The V and J ends lost 2 bases and 2 bases respectively, with 9 bases between them. The germline V gene has CDR1 SGHTA and CDR2 FQGNSA. In DNA, the CDR3 is TGTGCCAGCAGCTTACAACCGGGAAACACTGAAGCTTTCTTT. Translated, it gives CASSLQPGNTEAFF.